This T cell receptor (beta chain) was captured by sequencing in a study of CD8 T cells in ankylosing spondylitis. General study results and limits: Reportedly, matched ankylosing spondylitis synovial fluid was significantly enriched for disease-linked clones. What seemed typical of ankylosing spondylitis blood was a TCR beta motif built from several highly homologous variants.

Germline V CDR1 and CDR2: SGHRS, YFSETQ. The V gene lost 0 bases and the J gene lost 0 bases, with 10 bases spanning the gap. The CDR3 is 15 residues long. TCRdb reprocessed the 5' RACE reads via MiXCR and lists one record per CDR3 protein. The sample includes around 540,000 distinct CDR3 sequences, roughly an eighth of them seen just once. This clonotype came up many times. Its antigen is currently unknown. The gene calls are TRBV5-1 and TRBJ2-7; D not certain. The receptor's source is a male donor with ankylosing spondylitis. Sequenced input: blood, either unsorted or a sorted T cell fraction (not recorded which). The CDR3 loop reads CASSLGTLGSYEQYF. CDR3 in DNA: TGCGCCAGCAGCTTGGGGACCCTAGGCTCCTACGAGCAGTACTTC.